This entry concerns a single TCR beta chain. This entry is derived from a study of blood T cell repertoires in COVID-19. Study-level information: Researchers got acute and convalescent COVID-19 samples from the United States, Italy and Spain. PBMCs, B-cell-depleted T cells, or T cells were the source of the cDNA or gDNA that made up the material.

This CDR3 is built from 14 residues. Trimming cost V 3 bases and J 7 bases, with 16 bases left between them. Germline V gene sequence: CDR1 MNHEY, CDR2 SMNVEV (reference sequence). Seattle researchers signed up patients amid active infection and tracked them longitudinally. Original analysis: Counts of nucleated cells, estimated from reference gene primer amplification, were obtained. Clones were sequenced by immunoSEQ multiplex PCR, and TCRdb holds only the in-frame ones, with some missing. The D gene and trimming were derived from the DNA, and the V and J assignments and clone size from that table. The sample shows 250,000 to 300,000 clones, 88% of them seen only once.

The receptor was derived from a woman in her twenties or thirties with COVID-19, enrolled during active disease. Sequenced material: peripheral blood. The rearrangement joins TRBV27 to TRBJ2-7; tentatively, D is TRBD1 (6 bases). The CDR3 coding sequence is TGTGCCAGCAGTTTTCGCAGGGGCCTAGGGGAGCAGTACTTC. Translating gives CASSFRRGLGEQYF.